The source of this TCR beta chain is a study of chemoradiotherapy in HPV16-positive cancers. Losses at the gene ends were 0 bases for V and 4 bases for J; bases not matched to a gene: 4. This CDR3 spans 16 amino acids. Germline lookup yields CDR1 MRHNA and CDR2 SNTAGT. This table comes from immunoSEQ multiplex PCR, and its TCRdb copy is limited to in-frame clones, with some not included. The table records approximately 15,000 clones, about four fifths of them present only once. V usage is TRBV6-4 and J usage is TRBJ2-3; TRBD2 aligns across 10 bases. Sample collection occurred from a patient who underwent chemoradiotherapy. This sequence was found in a human donor with HPV-associated anogenital cancer. The CDR3 region has the DNA TGTGCCAGCAGTGACTCCCCTAGCGGGAGCTCAGATACGCAGTATTTT. The encoded protein is CASSDSPSGSSDTQYF.